Listed below are T cell receptor beta chains from one sample, sequenced in a study of blood T cell repertoires in COVID-19. Method: immunoSEQ multiplex PCR; TCRdb's copy keeps in-frame clones and lacks some. The repertoire has roughly 400,000 clones, about 83% of them found once; the top ten carry 10%. Sequencing was done on a sample of PBMCs or T cells enriched from blood (not recorded which). The source is a woman aged 50 to 60 who had recovered from COVID-19. Each CDR3 is given with its conserved first and last residue. The D gene is left open where the match is weak. Size is stated for part of the rows, as once, few or many counts, or as a class when the clone is expanded.

d_call: NA
clone_size: NA
v_call: TRBV7-8
j_call: TRBJ2-7
cdr3_aa: CASSPNIAAYEQYF
cdr3_nt: TGTGCCAGCAGCCCAAACATAGCCGCCTACGAGCAGTACTTC

d_call: TRBD1
clone_size: NA
v_call: TRBV28
j_call: TRBJ1-2
cdr3_aa: CASGSPGTGGHGYTF
cdr3_nt: TGTGCCAGCGGATCGCCCGGGACAGGGGGCCATGGCTACACCTTC

d_call: NA
clone_size: NA
v_call: TRBV28
j_call: TRBJ1-2
cdr3_aa: CASSLAGRGNYGYTF
cdr3_nt: TGTGCCAGCAGTTTAGCGGGGAGGGGAAACTATGGCTACACCTTC

d_call: NA
clone_size: once
v_call: TRBV5-1
j_call: TRBJ1-1
cdr3_aa: CASSSKREPMNTEAFF
cdr3_nt: TGCGCCAGCAGCTCGAAAAGGGAGCCCATGAACACTGAAGCTTTCTTT

d_call: NA
clone_size: NA
v_call: TRBV7-8
j_call: TRBJ1-1
cdr3_aa: CASSLGLVFTEAFF
cdr3_nt: TGTGCCAGCAGCTTAGGTCTTGTCTTCACTGAAGCTTTCTTT

d_call: NA
clone_size: NA
v_call: TRBV19
j_call: TRBJ2-2
cdr3_aa: CASRGQRGTGELFF
cdr3_nt: TGTGCCAGTAGAGGACAAAGGGGGACCGGGGAGCTGTTTTTT

d_call: NA
clone_size: NA
v_call: TRBV29-1
j_call: TRBJ1-1
cdr3_aa: CSVVGGGTEAFF
cdr3_nt: TGCAGCGTTGTAGGTGGAGGCACTGAAGCTTTCTTT

d_call: NA
clone_size: NA
v_call: TRBV6-2/TRBV6-3
j_call: TRBJ1-5
cdr3_aa: CASSYVVWPQHF
cdr3_nt: TGTGCCAGCAGTTACGTTGTATGGCCCCAGCATTTT

d_call: TRBD2
clone_size: once
v_call: TRBV14
j_call: TRBJ2-5
cdr3_aa: CASSQRSGTSGQETQYF
cdr3_nt: TGTGCCAGCAGCCAGAGATCCGGGACTAGCGGGCAAGAGACCCAGTACTTC

d_call: TRBD2
clone_size: NA
v_call: TRBV7-9
j_call: TRBJ2-1
cdr3_aa: CASSPLTSGGYNEQFF
cdr3_nt: TGTGCCAGCAGCCCCCTGACTAGCGGGGGATACAATGAGCAGTTCTTC

d_call: NA
clone_size: once
v_call: TRBV12-3/TRBV12-4
j_call: TRBJ1-1
cdr3_aa: CASSLRSTGWAFF
cdr3_nt: TGTGCCAGCAGTTTAAGGTCTACAGGGTGGGCTTTCTTT

d_call: TRBD1
clone_size: NA
v_call: TRBV9
j_call: TRBJ1-2
cdr3_aa: CASSAGDRGIDYGYTF
cdr3_nt: TGTGCCAGCAGCGCGGGGGACAGGGGCATTGACTATGGCTACACCTTC

d_call: NA
clone_size: once
v_call: TRBV6-2/TRBV6-3
j_call: TRBJ1-2
cdr3_aa: CASSYSKGQVNGYTF
cdr3_nt: TGTGCCAGCAGTTACTCGAAGGGACAAGTAAATGGCTACACCTTC

d_call: NA
clone_size: NA
v_call: TRBV11-2
j_call: TRBJ1-2
cdr3_aa: CASSPGVLADGYTF
cdr3_nt: TGTGCCAGCAGCCCCGGGGTTTTGGCGGATGGCTACACCTTC

d_call: TRBD2
clone_size: NA
v_call: TRBV7-9
j_call: TRBJ2-1
cdr3_aa: CASSLGVLAGGSLYNEQFF
cdr3_nt: TGTGCCAGCAGCTTAGGGGTCCTAGCGGGGGGCTCTCTTTACAATGAGCAGTTCTTC

d_call: NA
clone_size: NA
v_call: TRBV4-2
j_call: TRBJ1-1
cdr3_aa: CASSQVIGGAAEAFF
cdr3_nt: TGTGCCAGCAGCCAAGTTATCGGGGGGGCGGCTGAAGCTTTCTTT

d_call: TRBD1
clone_size: NA
v_call: TRBV9
j_call: TRBJ1-2
cdr3_aa: CASSVVGGVGPGYTF
cdr3_nt: TGTGCCAGCAGCGTAGTAGGGGGCGTTGGTCCTGGCTACACCTTC

d_call: TRBD1
clone_size: NA
v_call: TRBV3-1/TRBV3-2
j_call: TRBJ2-7
cdr3_aa: CASSQEVGGDRGSYEQYF
cdr3_nt: TGTGCCAGCAGCCAAGAGGTAGGAGGGGACAGGGGGTCCTACGAGCAGTACTTC

d_call: TRBD1
clone_size: few
v_call: TRBV7-2
j_call: TRBJ1-2
cdr3_aa: CASSPGTGFPGGYTF
cdr3_nt: TGTGCCAGCAGTCCCGGGACAGGGTTTCCGGGGGGCTACACCTTC

d_call: NA
clone_size: many
v_call: TRBV2
j_call: TRBJ1-6
cdr3_aa: CASRELTLHF
cdr3_nt: TGTGCCAGCAGAGAATTAACCCTCCACTTT

d_call: TRBD2
clone_size: NA
v_call: TRBV28
j_call: TRBJ2-7
cdr3_aa: CASSLGGSESYEQYF
cdr3_nt: TGTGCCAGCAGTCTGGGAGGGTCGGAGTCCTACGAGCAGTACTTC

d_call: NA
clone_size: NA
v_call: TRBV2
j_call: TRBJ2-5
cdr3_aa: CASRPRPGWQETQYF
cdr3_nt: TGTGCCAGCAGGCCCCGACCCGGGTGGCAAGAGACCCAGTACTTC

d_call: NA
clone_size: NA
v_call: TRBV7-9
j_call: TRBJ2-7
cdr3_aa: CASSPPRGTAYEQYF
cdr3_nt: TGTGCCAGCAGCCCCCCCAGGGGAACAGCCTACGAGCAGTACTTC

d_call: TRBD2
clone_size: NA
v_call: TRBV2
j_call: TRBJ2-1
cdr3_aa: CASSATSGNEQFF
cdr3_nt: TGTGCCAGCAGTGCCACTAGCGGGAATGAGCAGTTCTTC

d_call: NA
clone_size: few
v_call: TRBV7-9
j_call: TRBJ1-1
cdr3_aa: CASSGSDRMNTEAFF
cdr3_nt: TGTGCCAGCAGCGGGAGCGACCGGATGAACACTGAAGCTTTCTTT

d_call: TRBD1
clone_size: NA
v_call: TRBV28
j_call: TRBJ1-1
cdr3_aa: CASSTPTGIWTEAFF
cdr3_nt: TGTGCCAGCAGTACTCCGACAGGGATCTGGACTGAAGCTTTCTTT

d_call: NA
clone_size: NA
v_call: TRBV7-9
j_call: TRBJ1-6
cdr3_aa: CASGGAGSPLHF
cdr3_nt: TGTGCCAGCGGGGGGGCCGGTTCACCCCTCCACTTT

d_call: TRBD1
clone_size: NA
v_call: TRBV30
j_call: TRBJ2-6
cdr3_aa: CAWSVRRTGVTGANVLTF
cdr3_nt: TGTGCCTGGAGTGTTCGGAGGACAGGGGTTACTGGGGCCAACGTCCTGACTTTC

d_call: NA
clone_size: few
v_call: TRBV24-1
j_call: TRBJ1-2
cdr3_aa: CATSAPIGGYTF
cdr3_nt: TGTGCCACCAGTGCCCCCATCGGGGGCTACACCTTC

d_call: TRBD2
clone_size: NA
v_call: TRBV5-1
j_call: TRBJ2-7
cdr3_aa: CASSPLGGRTYEQYF
cdr3_nt: TGCGCCAGCAGCCCCCTGGGAGGGAGAACTTACGAGCAGTACTTC

d_call: NA
clone_size: NA
v_call: TRBV7-2
j_call: TRBJ1-2
cdr3_aa: CASSLAERGGYTF
cdr3_nt: TGTGCCAGCAGCTTAGCTGAACGGGGAGGCTACACCTTC

d_call: NA
clone_size: NA
v_call: TRBV5-8
j_call: TRBJ1-5
cdr3_aa: CASSLRADYSNQPQHF
cdr3_nt: TGTGCCAGCAGCTTGAGGGCGGACTATAGCAATCAGCCCCAGCATTTT

d_call: TRBD1
clone_size: NA
v_call: TRBV29-1
j_call: TRBJ1-2
cdr3_aa: CSATQGDYGYTF
cdr3_nt: TGCAGCGCGACCCAGGGGGACTATGGCTACACCTTC

d_call: NA
clone_size: NA
v_call: TRBV30
j_call: TRBJ1-5
cdr3_aa: CAWSPGGGNQPQHF
cdr3_nt: TGTGCCTGGAGTCCCGGCGGTGGGAATCAGCCCCAGCATTTT

d_call: NA
clone_size: NA
v_call: TRBV30
j_call: TRBJ1-4
cdr3_aa: CAWSVGDTTNEKLFF
cdr3_nt: TGTGCCTGGAGTGTCGGAGATACAACTAATGAAAAACTGTTTTTT

d_call: NA
clone_size: few
v_call: TRBV6-5
j_call: TRBJ1-6
cdr3_aa: CASSDSRGDSPLHF
cdr3_nt: TGTGCCAGCAGCGACAGCCGAGGTGATTCACCCCTCCACTTT

d_call: NA
clone_size: NA
v_call: TRBV19
j_call: TRBJ2-2
cdr3_aa: CASSIDRSGGELFF
cdr3_nt: TGTGCCAGTAGTATAGATAGGAGCGGCGGGGAGCTGTTTTTT

d_call: NA
clone_size: NA
v_call: TRBV19
j_call: TRBJ1-4
cdr3_aa: CASSRTTKGEKLFF
cdr3_nt: TGTGCCAGTAGCCGGACAACTAAGGGGGAAAAACTGTTTTTT

d_call: NA
clone_size: once
v_call: TRBV12-3/TRBV12-4
j_call: TRBJ1-5
cdr3_aa: CASSGGHMGPQHF
cdr3_nt: TGTGCCAGCAGTGGGGGCCACATGGGGCCCCAGCATTTT

d_call: NA
clone_size: NA
v_call: TRBV5-1
j_call: TRBJ1-1
cdr3_aa: CASSFANQDTEAFF
cdr3_nt: TGCGCCAGCAGCTTCGCAAACCAGGACACTGAAGCTTTCTTT

d_call: TRBD1
clone_size: NA
v_call: TRBV28
j_call: TRBJ1-1
cdr3_aa: CASSPPHRGLPTEAFF
cdr3_nt: TGTGCCAGCAGTCCCCCGCACAGGGGGCTTCCGACTGAAGCTTTCTTT

d_call: TRBD1
clone_size: NA
v_call: TRBV11-2
j_call: TRBJ1-1
cdr3_aa: CASSWGQGVNTEAFF
cdr3_nt: TGTGCCAGCAGCTGGGGACAGGGGGTGAACACTGAAGCTTTCTTT

d_call: NA
clone_size: NA
v_call: TRBV27
j_call: TRBJ2-1
cdr3_aa: CARTIEVTYNEQFF
cdr3_nt: TGTGCCAGGACCATTGAGGTCACCTACAATGAGCAGTTCTTC

d_call: TRBD1
clone_size: NA
v_call: TRBV7-2
j_call: TRBJ1-4
cdr3_aa: CASSYRTGNEKLFF
cdr3_nt: TGTGCCAGCAGTTACCGGACAGGGAACGAAAAACTGTTTTTT

d_call: NA
clone_size: NA
v_call: TRBV19
j_call: TRBJ2-7
cdr3_aa: CASSIDRGSYEQYF
cdr3_nt: TGTGCCAGTAGTATTGACCGGGGCTCCTACGAGCAGTACTTC

d_call: NA
clone_size: NA
v_call: TRBV29-1
j_call: TRBJ1-2
cdr3_aa: CSVEEVRKNYGYTF
cdr3_nt: TGCAGCGTTGAAGAGGTCAGGAAGAACTATGGCTACACCTTC

d_call: TRBD1
clone_size: NA
v_call: TRBV27
j_call: TRBJ1-6
cdr3_aa: CASSPLGGQGNSPLHF
cdr3_nt: TGTGCCAGCAGCCCCCTCGGGGGACAGGGAAACTCACCCCTCCACTTT

d_call: NA
clone_size: NA
v_call: TRBV3-1/TRBV3-2
j_call: TRBJ1-6
cdr3_aa: CASSPHNAGSPLHF
cdr3_nt: TGTGCCAGCAGCCCTCACAACGCGGGTTCACCCCTCCACTTT

d_call: TRBD2
clone_size: few
v_call: TRBV3-1/TRBV3-2
j_call: TRBJ2-2
cdr3_aa: CASSQASSGGRVTGELFF
cdr3_nt: TGTGCCAGCAGCCAAGCTTCTAGCGGGGGCCGGGTCACCGGGGAGCTGTTTTTT

d_call: NA
clone_size: NA
v_call: TRBV19
j_call: TRBJ2-7
cdr3_aa: CASSTGRGYEQYF
cdr3_nt: TGTGCCAGTAGTACAGGGCGCGGCTACGAGCAGTACTTC

d_call: NA
clone_size: NA
v_call: TRBV7-2
j_call: TRBJ1-2
cdr3_aa: CASSNRDNLYGYTF
cdr3_nt: TGTGCCAGCAGCAACCGGGACAACTTATATGGCTACACCTTC

d_call: NA
clone_size: NA
v_call: TRBV6-1
j_call: TRBJ2-7
cdr3_aa: CASSGGSHEQYF
cdr3_nt: TGTGCCAGCAGCGGGGGTTCCCACGAGCAGTACTTC